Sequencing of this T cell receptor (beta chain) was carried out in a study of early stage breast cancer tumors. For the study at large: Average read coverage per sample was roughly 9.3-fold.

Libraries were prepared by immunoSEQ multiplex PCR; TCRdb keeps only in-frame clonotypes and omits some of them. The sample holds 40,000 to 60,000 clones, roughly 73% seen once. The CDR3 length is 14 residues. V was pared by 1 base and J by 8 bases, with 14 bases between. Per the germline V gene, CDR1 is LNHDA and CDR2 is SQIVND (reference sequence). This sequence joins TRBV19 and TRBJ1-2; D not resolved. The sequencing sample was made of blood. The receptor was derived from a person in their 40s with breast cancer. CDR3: CASSIAAAGAGYTF. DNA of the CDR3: TGTGCCAGTAGTATAGCAGCGGCAGGAGCCGGCTACACCTTC.